This T cell receptor beta chain was recorded in a study of CD8 T cells in Susac syndrome. About the study: Each patient with Susac syndrome, at the time of blood draw, was therapy-naive, on corticosteroids, or on intravenous immunoglobulin alone.

Random hexamers were used to reverse transcribe an amount of roughly 0.45 to 1 ug RNA. It was immunoSEQ multiplex PCR that amplified TCR beta CDR3 across 54 Vbeta and 13 Jbeta. TCRdb independently ran MiXCR on the immunoSEQ multiplex PCR reads; one entry per CDR3 protein. The repertoire holds around 170,000 distinct CDR3 sequences, with 94% as singletons. TCR beta sequences were obtained from blood CD8+ and CD4+ T cells. Study results and caveats: When the CD4+ T cell repertoires of patients with Susac syndrome were examined, they did not show any clonal expansion.

Points on this clonotype: Its cognate antigen is unknown.

The sequenced material came from CD4+ T cells from PBMCs. The origin of this receptor is a human donor with Susac syndrome.

CDR3 DNA: TGTGCCAGCACCGCGGTGGGGGGATCCCTCCACTTT. The encoded protein is CASTAVGGSLHF. The J gene is TRBJ1-6, the V gene TRBV12-3 or TRBV12-4, with D maybe TRBD1 (5 bases). The CDR3 is 12 residues long. The V end was cut by 7 bases, the J end by 14 bases, with 15 bases between.